Sequencing of this TCR beta chain was carried out in a study of T cell responses to AZD1222 COVID-19 vaccine. Findings and caveats of the study: An increase in Spike-specific TCR breadth and depth was observed after two AZD1222 doses. The repertoires were collected only after the peak T cell response. There were vaccine-associated CD4 TCRs across spike, dominant at 160-218 and 743-854. Only a handful of individuals given AZD1222 were seropositive at baseline.

This table comes from immunoSEQ multiplex PCR, and its TCRdb copy is limited to in-frame clones, with some not included. Of 90,000 to 120,000 clones in the sample, around 91% were seen once. Turning to this clone: Its antigen is still unknown.

CDR1 MNHEY and CDR2 SVGAGI come from the germline V gene. Trimming took off 7 bases at V and 2 bases at J, with 12 bases between the two ends. The CDR3 length is 14 residues. The TCR sequence derives from an adult in good health. Sequenced here: peripheral blood, sampled on day 0 of AZD1222 vaccination. The chain joins TRBV6-5 to TRBJ1-5; tentative D call: TRBD1 (5 bases). The CDR3 sequence: CASTQTGGNQPQHF. The CDR3 DNA follows: TGTGCCAGCACTCAAACAGGCGGCAATCAGCCCCAGCATTTT.